What follows are 30 T cell receptor beta chains derived from one specimen sequenced in a study of regulatory T cells in long-lasting Graves disease. In building TCR beta libraries, iRepertoire HTBI primers were used together with Arm-PCR of CDR3 regions. One entry per CDR3 protein, called by TCRdb with MiXCR from the multiplex PCR reads. The table records some 500,000 distinct CDR3 sequences, approximately 16% of them present only once. Time point meaning: newly diagnosed GD, antithyroid drugs for less than 3 months. With RNA extracted from PBMCs as input, the TCR library was made. These records were also assigned to another study, of T cells in Graves' hyperthyroidism and ophthalmopathy.

This sample comprised peripheral blood mononuclear cells (PBMCs), obtained at new diagnosis, from a patient treated with antithyroid drugs. Receptors originate from a woman aged 40 to 65 with Graves disease.

The table lists this clonotype with a few counts. V usage is TRBV12-3 or TRBV12-4 and J usage is TRBJ1-6; a possible D gene is TRBD1 (5 bases). V lost 5 bases, J lost 9 bases, and 23 bases lay in between. The CDR3 is made up of 17 amino acids. CDR3 nucleotides: TGTGCCAGCAGTCCCCTCGGGGCGGATAGAATGGGTTCACCCCTCCACTTT. This gives the protein CASSPLGADRMGSPLHF.

This clonotype showed up many times. The rearrangement uses TRBV12-3 or TRBV12-4 and TRBJ1-1; a weak D match, TRBD1 (6 bases). Deletions cut 4 bases from V and 4 bases from J, with 10 bases between. CDR3 size: 13 residues. CDR3 loop: CASSSGVSTEAFF. Written as DNA, the CDR3 is TGTGCCAGCAGTTCAGGGGTCTCCACTGAAGCTTTCTTT.

This clonotype was picked up a small number of times. The CDR3 DNA reads as TGTGCCAGCAGTCCCTCGGACAAGTGGGGTTCACCCCTCCACTTT. Its translation is CASSPSDKWGSPLHF. This chain links TRBV6-1 with TRBJ1-6; D possibly corresponds to TRBD1 (5 bases). Trimming removed 5 bases from V and 9 bases from J, with 17 bases in between. The CDR3 is 15 amino acids. Germline assignment: CDR1 MNHNS and CDR2 SASEGT.

In this sample, this clonotype turned up many times. The chain recombines TRBV7-6 with TRBJ2-3; TRBD2 matches at 8 bases. The end of the DNA fits TRBJ2-7 better, so the J call may be wrong. CDR1 is SGHVS and CDR2 is FNYEAQ in the germline V gene. The CDR3 is made up of 17 amino acids. The CDR3 nucleotides are TGTGCCAGCAGCTTAGAAGGGCGGGGGGCCAGAGTAGCCGAGCAGTACTTC. Residues: CASSLEGRGARVAEQYF.

This clonotype appeared many times. This chain uses TRBV6-1 with TRBJ2-3; 11 bases line up with TRBD2. This CDR3 has 15 residues. V shed 6 bases and J 1 base; nucleotides not matched to a gene: 3. Germline V gene lookup returns CDR1 MNHNS and CDR2 SASEGT. The CDR3 reads CASSPSGGRTDTQYF. CDR3 in DNA: TGTGCCAGCAGCCCTAGCGGGGGGCGCACAGATACGCAGTATTTT.

This clonotype was seen a few times. This chain joins TRBV5-1 and TRBJ2-7; D is possibly TRBD1 or TRBD2 (6 bases each). V gave up 5 bases and J gave up 2 bases, with 17 bases separating them. Germline V lookup: CDR1 SGHRS, CDR2 YFSETQ. The CDR3 contains 15 residues. CDR3 loop: CASRRSGAPTYEQYF. In nucleotides, the CDR3 is TGCGCCAGCAGACGTTCGGGGGCGCCGACCTACGAGCAGTACTTC.

This clonotype was detected only a few times. The chain carries TRBV25-1 and TRBJ1-4; a weak D match, TRBD1 (6 bases). The germline CDR1 and CDR2 sequences are MGHDK and SYGVNS. This CDR3 has 13 amino acids. The V gene lost 5 bases and the J gene lost 11 bases, with 15 bases spanning the gap. CDR3 loop: CASSWQGPGKLFF. The CDR3 DNA reads TGTGCCAGCAGTTGGCAGGGGCCGGGCAAACTGTTTTTT. The variable domain in full, with the rest retrieved from reference TRBV25-1 and TRBJ1-4, is EADIYQTPRYLVIGTGKKITLECSQTMGHDKMYWYQQDPGMELHLIHYSYGVNSTEKGDLSSESTVSRIRTEHFPLTLESARPSHTSQYLCASSWQGPGKLFFGSGTQLSVL.

This clonotype was counted only a few times. The rearrangement uses TRBV13 and TRBJ2-7; TRBD1 matches 8 bases. Germline V gene sequence: CDR1 PRHDT, CDR2 FYEKMQ (reference sequence). The trim removed 8 bases at V and 3 bases at J, leaving 9 bases unmatched. This CDR3 region has 14 residues. The CDR3: CASCDRDRFYEQYF. As DNA, the CDR3 is TGTGCCAGCTGTGACCGGGACAGGTTCTACGAGCAGTACTTC.

The chain links TRBV7-8 to TRBJ2-2; 12 bases line up with TRBD2. V shed 5 bases, J shed 0 bases, and the junction held 7 bases outside the gene matches. Germline lookup yields CDR1 SGHVS and CDR2 FQNEAQ. This CDR3 comprises 18 residues. CDR3 sequence (DNA): TGTGCCAGCAGCACTAGGGCTAGCGGGGGGGCGAACACCGGGGAGCTGTTTTTT. It codes for CASSTRASGGANTGELFF.

This chain links TRBV12-5 with TRBJ1-3; 7 bases align to TRBD1. The CDR3 consists of 17 residues. The germline V gene encodes CDR1 LGHNT and CDR2 FRNRAP. V shed 2 bases, J shed 2 bases, and the junction held 9 bases outside the gene matches. The CDR3 DNA is TGTGCTAGTGGTTTGATAATAGGGGGCGCCGCTGGAAACACCATATATTTT. Its protein product is CASGLIIGGAAGNTIYF.

Remarks on this clonotype: A much larger clonotype is one base distant, so this may be a read error. The chain has TRBV27 and TRBJ2-1; tentatively, D is TRBD1 or TRBD2 (6 bases each). With the DNA end fitting TRBJ2-5 better, the J assignment may be wrong. Per germline, CDR1 MNHEY and CDR2 SMNVEV (reference sequence). CDR3 length: 16 amino acids. The CDR3 region is CASSSRQRGRMETQYF. For the CDR3, the DNA is TGTGCCAGCAGTTCCCGGCAAAGGGGGAGGATGGAGACCCAGTACTTC.

Only a few counts were recorded for this clonotype. The chain links TRBV27 to TRBJ1-5; D is perhaps TRBD1 (5 bases). This CDR3 has 13 residues. Trimming shortened V by 6 bases and J by 7 bases, and 13 bases separated the two germline ends. CDR1 is MNHEY, CDR2 SMNVEV, per germline (reference sequence). The CDR3 DNA is TGTGCCAGCAGCCTACGGGGGGAACAGCCCCAGCATTTT. This sequence encodes CASSLRGEQPQHF.

This clonotype was counted only a few times. The chain joins TRBV30 to TRBJ2-3, with D unresolved. Trimming cost V 0 bases and J 2 bases, with 9 bases left between them. This CDR3 contains 14 residues. Per germline, CDR1 GTSNPN and CDR2 SVGIG (reference sequence). DNA of the CDR3: TGTGCCTGGAGTGTAAACAAGATCACAGATACGCAGTATTTT. Protein: CAWSVNKITDTQYF.

The chain couples TRBV7-2 to TRBJ2-2, with 12 nucleotides matching TRBD2. V was clipped by 5 bases and J by 6 bases; unmatched bases: 7. CDR1 is SGHTA, CDR2 FQGNSA, per germline. The length of the CDR3 is 16 residues. The CDR3 sequence: CASSPGLAGGPGELFF. The CDR3 DNA sequence: TGTGCCAGCAGCCCCGGGCTAGCGGGGGGGCCCGGGGAGCTGTTTTTT. The full variable domain, rest sourced from reference TRBV7-2 and TRBJ2-2, is GAGVSQSPSNKVTEKGKDVELRCDPISGHTALYWYRQSLGQGLEFLIYFQGNSAPDKSGLPSDRFSAERTGGSVSTLTIQRTQQEDSAVYLCASSPGLAGGPGELFFGEGSRLTVL.

This clonotype was observed many times. The chain is built from TRBV29-1 and TRBJ2-5; TRBD2 matches at 11 bases. CDR3 length: 16 residues. V lost 2 bases to trimming and J lost 5 bases; unmatched junction nucleotides: 10. Germline values: CDR1 SQVTM, CDR2 ANQGSEA. CDR3 nucleotides: TGCAGCGTTGAAACGGGACTAGCGGACCCCAGGGAGACCCAGTACTTC. It is translated as CSVETGLADPRETQYF.

The chain joins TRBV5-8 to TRBJ2-6; D not resolved. The CDR3 loop spans 15 amino acids. Trimming left V 3 bases short and J 2 bases short, with 9 bases between. CDR1 and CDR2 (germline): SGHTS, YDEGEE. In DNA form, the CDR3 reads TGTGCCAGCAGCTCTGGGGATCCTGGGGCCAACGTCCTGACTTTC. Translated: CASSSGDPGANVLTF.

For this clonotype: A clone one base away is much larger, so this may be a read error. This chain uses TRBV11-2 with TRBJ1-1; D uncertain. Per the germline V gene, CDR1 is SGHAT and CDR2 is FQNNGV. The V gene lost 5 bases and the J gene lost 4 bases, with 17 bases spanning the gap. The length of the CDR3 is 15 residues. CDR3 sequence: CASSVIPTGSTEAFF. The CDR3 DNA reads TGTGCCAGCAGCGTAATACCGACGGGGAGCACTGAAGCTTTCTTT.

This clonotype was seen a handful of times. A read error may explain this, as a much larger clone is one base away. The conserved closing phenylalanine or tryptophan is absent in this CDR3, likely reflecting a read error. In DNA form, the CDR3 reads TGTGCCAGCAGCCCGGACGGAAACAATGAGCAGTTCCTC. Translating it yields CASSPDGNNEQFL. V is TRBV3-1 and J is TRBJ2-1; D gene ambiguous. V shed 4 bases and J shed 5 bases, with 9 bases lying between them. Germline V gene lookup returns CDR1 LGHDT and CDR2 YNNKEL (reference sequence). This CDR3 spans 13 amino acids.

The chain is built from TRBV11-2 and TRBJ1-5, with a possible D match to TRBD1 (5 bases). Germline V gene data show CDR1 as SGHAT and CDR2 as FQNNGV. V was trimmed by 5 bases and J by 0 bases, leaving 8 bases between them. The CDR3 totals 14 residues. The CDR3 loop reads CASSGGISNQPQHF. In DNA, the CDR3 is TGTGCCAGCAGCGGGGGAATTAGCAATCAGCCCCAGCATTTT.

Many counts were recorded for this clonotype. The V call is TRBV19, the J call TRBJ2-5; weak D call: TRBD1 (6 bases). The CDR3 consists of 15 residues. Between the trimmed V and J ends, which lost 3 bases and 2 bases, there was a span of 13 bases. Germline CDR1 LNHDA, CDR2 SQIVND (reference sequence). The CDR3 is CASSITGTLQETQYF. CDR3 bases: TGTGCCAGTAGTATCACCGGGACACTACAAGAGACCCAGTACTTC.

This clonotype has ten or more counts. This chain joins TRBV5-1 and TRBJ1-1, with TRBD1 as a possible D gene (6 bases). This CDR3 comprises 12 residues. With 2 bases removed from V and 7 bases from J, the gap between germline ends came to 9 bases. CDR1 SGHRS and CDR2 YFSETQ come from the germline V gene. The CDR3 DNA reads TGCGCCAGCAGCTTACAGGGAGATGAAGCTTTCTTT. Protein product: CASSLQGDEAFF.

This clonotype occurred once. Compared with germline, one end of the junction differs, possibly owing to a read error. This sequence joins TRBV5-1 and TRBJ2-7; D is unclear. Germline V lookup: CDR1 SGHRS, CDR2 YFSETQ. The CDR3 contains 14 residues. The CDR3 DNA is TGCGTCAGCAGCCTGGACCCCCTGGGGTACGAGCAGTACTTC. This gives the protein CVSSLDPLGYEQYF.

At least ten counts were recorded for this clonotype. The CDR3 bases are TGTGCCAGCAGCGTAGTCGGGACAGGGAATGAAAAACTGTTTTTT. Amino acids: CASSVVGTGNEKLFF. The chain couples TRBV9 to TRBJ1-4; 9 bases agree with TRBD1. Germline V gives CDR1 SGDLS, CDR2 YYNGEE. This CDR3 contains 15 residues. Germline trimming cut 0 bases from V and 5 bases from J; bases unmatched to any gene: 2.

This clonotype was counted only a few times. The rearrangement links TRBV25-1 to TRBJ2-5; 16 bases are a match to TRBD2. J lost 5 bases, V lost 2 bases, and 5 bases had no gene match. Looked up from germline, CDR1 is MGHDK and CDR2 is SYGVNS. The CDR3 loop spans 17 amino acids. CDR3 nucleotide sequence: TGTGCCAGCAGTGAAGGGACTAGCGGGGGGGCACGGGAGACCCAGTACTTC. Translated: CASSEGTSGGARETQYF.

This clonotype was counted ten times or more. The chain couples TRBV2 to TRBJ2-1, with 8 bases identical to TRBD1. The CDR3 sequence is 14 residues long. The germline V gene has CDR1 SNHLY and CDR2 FYNNEI. J was trimmed by 8 bases and V by 5 bases; bases with no gene match: 8. The CDR3 loop is CASSPWTGLDEQFF. CDR3 nucleotide sequence: TGTGCCAGCAGTCCTTGGACAGGGCTCGATGAGCAGTTCTTC.

The table lists this clonotype with many counts. The chain employs TRBV7-3 and TRBJ2-1; TRBD2 aligns across 10 bases. CDR3 length equals 16 residues. CDR1 SGHTA and CDR2 FQGTGA come from the germline V gene. After removal of 4 bases from V and 3 bases from J, the junction contained 6 bases not matched to a gene. The DNA for the CDR3 is TGTGCCAGCAGCTCCCTAGCGGGGGCCAACTACAATGAGCAGTTCTTC. Amino acids: CASSSLAGANYNEQFF.

Only a few counts were recorded for this clonotype. This sequence joins TRBV12-3 or TRBV12-4 and TRBJ2-1; weak D call: TRBD2 (5 bases). The length of the CDR3 is 11 residues. V lost 5 bases and J lost 16, with 15 bases in between. CDR3 DNA: TGTGCCAGCAGTACCGGGATCCCCCTCTTCTTC. Residues: CASSTGIPLFF.

The rearrangement links TRBV9 to TRBJ1-5; D gene unclear. Germline CDR1 and CDR2: SGDLS and YYNGEE. Trimming shortened V by 0 bases and J by 3 bases, and 7 bases separated the two germline ends. The CDR3 length is 14 residues. This chain's CDR3 is CASSVGSANQPQHF. The CDR3 coding sequence is TGTGCCAGCAGCGTAGGATCGGCCAATCAGCCCCAGCATTTT.

The CDR3 sequence: CASSESRRATTNEKLFF. The CDR3 DNA reads as TGTGCCAGCAGTGAATCGAGACGGGCAACAACTAATGAAAAACTGTTTTTT. This chain links TRBV25-1 with TRBJ1-4; D unclear. Germline loops: CDR1 MGHDK, CDR2 SYGVNS. The CDR3 is 17 amino acids. V was trimmed by 1 base and J by 0 bases, leaving 12 bases between them.

This clonotype was counted many times. The chain combines TRBV11-2 with TRBJ2-4; TRBD1 might be the D (6 bases). V lost 5 bases and J 2 bases, leaving 13 bases between the germline ends. The CDR3 totals 15 residues. Germline CDR1 is SGHAT and CDR2 is FQNNGV. The CDR3 loop reads CASSPIRGTKNIQYF. The CDR3 DNA sequence: TGTGCCAGCAGCCCAATCAGGGGAACCAAAAACATTCAGTACTTC.